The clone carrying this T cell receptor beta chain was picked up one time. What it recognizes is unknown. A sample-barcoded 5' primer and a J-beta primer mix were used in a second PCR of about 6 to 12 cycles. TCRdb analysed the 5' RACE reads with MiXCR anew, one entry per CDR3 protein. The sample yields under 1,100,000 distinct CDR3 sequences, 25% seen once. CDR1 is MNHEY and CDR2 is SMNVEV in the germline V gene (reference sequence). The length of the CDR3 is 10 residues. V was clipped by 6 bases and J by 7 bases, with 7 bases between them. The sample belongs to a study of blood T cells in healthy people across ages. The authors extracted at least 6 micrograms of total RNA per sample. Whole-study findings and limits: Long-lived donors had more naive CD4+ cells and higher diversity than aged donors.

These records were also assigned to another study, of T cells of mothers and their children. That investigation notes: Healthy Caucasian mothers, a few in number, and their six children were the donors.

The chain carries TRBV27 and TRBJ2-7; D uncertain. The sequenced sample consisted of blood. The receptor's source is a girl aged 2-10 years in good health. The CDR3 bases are TGTGCCAGCAGGGGGTTGGAGCAGTACTTC. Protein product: CASRGLEQYF.